This T cell receptor beta chain was obtained from a study of identical twins. CDR3 size: 14 residues. Germline V gene data show CDR1 as MNHEY and CDR2 as SVGEGT. The junction had 1 base not matched to a gene; V was cut back by 5 bases and J by 7 bases. TCRdb redid the calling of the 5' RACE reads with MiXCR, one entry per CDR3 protein. Among hundreds of thousands of distinct CDR3 sequences listed, 8.6% were seen once. This same sample was also part of a study on yellow fever vaccine responses in identical twins.

The sample was PBMCs. This receptor was identified in a woman aged 18-30 years in good health. The chain recombines TRBV6-2 or TRBV6-3 with TRBJ2-1, with 14 bases identical to TRBD2. The CDR3 nucleotides are TGTGCCAGCAGTAGGACTAGCGGGAGGAATGAGCAGTTCTTC. Its protein product is CASSRTSGRNEQFF.